This T cell receptor beta chain was observed in a study of T-cell reconstitution after alpha-beta-depleted transplantation in children. This clonotype occurred once. Preparation of the TCRbeta library used unique molecular identifiers. TCRdb used MiXCR to reprocess the PCR reads, holding one entry per CDR3 protein. Among 490,000 or so distinct CDR3 sequences listed, around 13% were seen once. Trimming took 6 bases from V and 5 from J, leaving 8 bases between them. Germline V gene lookup returns CDR1 ENHRY and CDR2 SYGVKD. The CDR3 sequence is 11 residues long. The material was PBMCs from the stem cell graft donor, obtained from the stem cell graft. The TCR comes from a human donor who donated a stem cell graft to a child with combined immunodeficiency. The gene calls are TRBV10-3 and TRBJ2-7; D is unclear. This CDR3 is CAIRGNDEQYF. The DNA for the CDR3 is TGTGCCATCAGGGGGAACGACGAGCAGTACTTC.